This entry concerns a single T cell receptor beta chain. Its matching antigen is unknown. One base away lies a much larger clone, so this may be a sequencing read error. These data belong to a study of blood T cells in healthy people across ages. Turning to the study itself: Capturing about one barcoded beta molecule per two T cells was achieved by template switching. Study-level findings and limits: It was found that TCR beta diversity correlated strongly with the percentage of naive T cells. Per-million-T-cell TCR beta diversity fell roughly linearly with age.

For the second PCR, which ran for about 6 to 11 cycles, a sample-barcoded 5' primer and a J-beta primer mix were used. Using its own MiXCR run on the 5' RACE reads, TCRdb lists one record per CDR3 protein. The sample includes about a million distinct CDR3 sequences, 40% to 60% of them seen just once. The CDR3 is 14 amino acids. Germline CDR1 is SGHTA and CDR2 is FQGNSA. Per sample, extraction of total RNA gave at least 5.5 micrograms in every case. The chain carries TRBV7-2 and TRBJ2-5, with D unclear. With the DNA end fitting TRBJ2-7 better, the J assignment may be wrong. This sequence originates from a man aged 30 to 45 in good health. Input material: blood. The CDR3 bases are TGTGCCAGCAGCTTGGAGTTGGGGTCCTACGAGCAGTACTTC. Encoded protein: CASSLELGSYEQYF.